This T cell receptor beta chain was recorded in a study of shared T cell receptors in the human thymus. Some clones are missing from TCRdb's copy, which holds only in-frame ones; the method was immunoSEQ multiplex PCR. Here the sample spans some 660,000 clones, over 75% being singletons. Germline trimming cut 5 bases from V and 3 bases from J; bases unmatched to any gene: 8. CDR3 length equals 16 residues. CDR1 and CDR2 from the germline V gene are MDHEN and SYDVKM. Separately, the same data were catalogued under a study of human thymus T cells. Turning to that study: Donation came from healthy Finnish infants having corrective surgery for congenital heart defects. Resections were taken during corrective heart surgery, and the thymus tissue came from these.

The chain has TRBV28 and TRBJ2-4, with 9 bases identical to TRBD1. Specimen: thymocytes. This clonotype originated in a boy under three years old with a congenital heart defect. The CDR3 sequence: CASSITGQGVKNIQYF. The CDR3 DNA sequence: TGTGCCAGCAGTATCACGGGACAGGGTGTCAAAAACATTCAGTACTTC.